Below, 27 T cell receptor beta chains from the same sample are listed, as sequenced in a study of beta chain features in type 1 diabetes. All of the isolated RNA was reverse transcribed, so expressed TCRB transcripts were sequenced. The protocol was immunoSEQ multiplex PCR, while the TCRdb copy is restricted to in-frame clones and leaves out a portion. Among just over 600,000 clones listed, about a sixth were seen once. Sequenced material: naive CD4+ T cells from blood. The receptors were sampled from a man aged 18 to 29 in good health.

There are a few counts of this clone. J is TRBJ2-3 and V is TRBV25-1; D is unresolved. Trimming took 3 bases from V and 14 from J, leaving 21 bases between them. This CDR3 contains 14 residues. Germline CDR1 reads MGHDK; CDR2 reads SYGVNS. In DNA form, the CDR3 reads TGTGCCAGCAGTGACGACACGGTACACAAATCGGTGTATTTT. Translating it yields CASSDDTVHKSVYF.

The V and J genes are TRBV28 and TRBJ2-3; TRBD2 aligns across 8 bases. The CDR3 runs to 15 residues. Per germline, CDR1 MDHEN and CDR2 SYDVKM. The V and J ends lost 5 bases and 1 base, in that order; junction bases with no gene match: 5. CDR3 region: CASSPSGLRTDTQYF. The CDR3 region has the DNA TGTGCCAGCAGTCCTAGCGGGCTCCGCACAGATACGCAGTATTTT. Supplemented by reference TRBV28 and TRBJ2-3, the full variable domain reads DVKVTQSSRYLVKRTGEKVFLECVQDMDHENMFWYRQDPGLGLRLIYFSYDVKMKEKGDIPEGYSVSREKKERFSLILESASTNQTSMYLCASSPSGLRTDTQYFGPGTRLTVL.

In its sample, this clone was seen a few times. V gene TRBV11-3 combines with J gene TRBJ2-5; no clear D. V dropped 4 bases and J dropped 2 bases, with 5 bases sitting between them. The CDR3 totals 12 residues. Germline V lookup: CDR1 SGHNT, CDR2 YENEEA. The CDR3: CASSSRQETQYF. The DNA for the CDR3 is TGTGCCAGCAGCTCAAGACAAGAGACCCAGTACTTC.

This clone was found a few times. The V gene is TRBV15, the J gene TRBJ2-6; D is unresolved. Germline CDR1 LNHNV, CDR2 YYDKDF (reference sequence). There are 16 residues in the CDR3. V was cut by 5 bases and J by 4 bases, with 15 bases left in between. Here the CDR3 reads CATSRLQVPGANVLTF. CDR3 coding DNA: TGTGCCACCAGCCGACTCCAAGTTCCCGGGGCCAACGTCCTGACTTTC.

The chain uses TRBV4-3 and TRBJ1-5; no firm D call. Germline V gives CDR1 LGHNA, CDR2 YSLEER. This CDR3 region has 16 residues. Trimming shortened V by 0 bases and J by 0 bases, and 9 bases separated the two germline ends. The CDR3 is CASSQEEDRSNQPQHF. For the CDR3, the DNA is TGCGCCAGCAGCCAAGAGGAGGACCGTAGCAATCAGCCCCAGCATTTT.

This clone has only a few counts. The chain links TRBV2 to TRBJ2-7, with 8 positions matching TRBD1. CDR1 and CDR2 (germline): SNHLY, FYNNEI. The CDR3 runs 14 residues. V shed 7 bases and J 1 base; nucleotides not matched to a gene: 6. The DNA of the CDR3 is TGTGCCAGCACCATACAGGGGGAATCCTACGAGCAGTACTTC. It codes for CASTIQGESYEQYF.

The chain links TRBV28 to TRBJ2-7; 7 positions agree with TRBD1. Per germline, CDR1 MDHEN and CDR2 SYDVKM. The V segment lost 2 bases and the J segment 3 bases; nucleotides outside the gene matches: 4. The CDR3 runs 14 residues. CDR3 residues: CASSLQGGRYEQYF. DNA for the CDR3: TGTGCCAGCAGTTTACAAGGGGGCCGCTACGAGCAGTACTTC.

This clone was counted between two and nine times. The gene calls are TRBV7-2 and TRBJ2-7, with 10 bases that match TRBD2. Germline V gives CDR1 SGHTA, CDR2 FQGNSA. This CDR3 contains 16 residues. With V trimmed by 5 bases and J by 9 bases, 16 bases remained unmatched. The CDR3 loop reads CASSRAAGGPNRGQYF. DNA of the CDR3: TGTGCCAGCAGCCGCGCAGCGGGAGGGCCCAATAGAGGGCAGTACTTC.

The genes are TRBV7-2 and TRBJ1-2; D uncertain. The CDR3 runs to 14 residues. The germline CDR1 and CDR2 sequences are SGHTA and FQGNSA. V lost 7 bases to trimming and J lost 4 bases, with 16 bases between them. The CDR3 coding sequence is TGTGCCAGCACCACACCGGGGTCTGGCTATGGCTACACCTTC. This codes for CASTTPGSGYGYTF.

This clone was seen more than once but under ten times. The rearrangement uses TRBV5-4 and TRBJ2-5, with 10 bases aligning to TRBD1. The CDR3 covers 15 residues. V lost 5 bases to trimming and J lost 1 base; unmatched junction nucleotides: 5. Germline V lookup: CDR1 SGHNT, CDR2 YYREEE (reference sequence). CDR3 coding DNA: TGTGCCAGCAGACTCCGGGACAGGGGCCAAGAGACCCAGTACTTC. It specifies CASRLRDRGQETQYF.

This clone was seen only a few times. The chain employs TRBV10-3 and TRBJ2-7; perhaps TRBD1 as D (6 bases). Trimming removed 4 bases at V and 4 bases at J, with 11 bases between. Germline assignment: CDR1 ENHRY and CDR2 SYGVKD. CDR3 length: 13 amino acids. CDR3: CAISAGDPYEQYF. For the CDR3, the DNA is TGTGCCATCAGTGCAGGGGACCCTTACGAGCAGTACTTC.

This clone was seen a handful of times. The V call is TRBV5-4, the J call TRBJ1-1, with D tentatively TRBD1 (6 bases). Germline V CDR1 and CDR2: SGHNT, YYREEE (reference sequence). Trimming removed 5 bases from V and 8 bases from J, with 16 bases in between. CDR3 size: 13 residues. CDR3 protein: CASSLTGQGEAFF. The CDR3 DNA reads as TGTGCCAGCAGTCTAACAGGGCAGGGAGAAGCTTTCTTT. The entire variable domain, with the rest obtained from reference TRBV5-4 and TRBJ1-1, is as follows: ETGVTQSPTHLIKTRGQQVTLRCSSQSGHNTVSWYQQALGQGPQFIFQYYREEENGRGNFPPRFSGLQFPNYSSELNVNALELDDSALYLCASSLTGQGEAFFGQGTRLTVV.

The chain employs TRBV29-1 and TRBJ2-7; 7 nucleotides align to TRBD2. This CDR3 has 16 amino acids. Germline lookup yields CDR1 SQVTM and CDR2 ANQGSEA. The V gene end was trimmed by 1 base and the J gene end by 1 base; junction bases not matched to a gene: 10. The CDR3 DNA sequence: TGCAGCGTTGAAGGAGGGAGGGGTAGGGGATCCTACGAGCAGTACTTC. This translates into CSVEGGRGRGSYEQYF.

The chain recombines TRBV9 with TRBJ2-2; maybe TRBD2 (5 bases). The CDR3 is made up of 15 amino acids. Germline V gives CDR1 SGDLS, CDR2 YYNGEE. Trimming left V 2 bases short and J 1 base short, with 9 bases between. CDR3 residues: CASSVRGLNTGELFF. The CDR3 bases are TGTGCCAGCAGCGTCCGCGGGCTGAACACCGGGGAGCTGTTTTTT.

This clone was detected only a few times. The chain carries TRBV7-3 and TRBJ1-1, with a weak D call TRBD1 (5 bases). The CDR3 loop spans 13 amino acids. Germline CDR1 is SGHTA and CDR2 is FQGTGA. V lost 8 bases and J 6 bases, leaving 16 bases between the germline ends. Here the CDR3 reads CASGASLVAEAFF. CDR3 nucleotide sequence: TGTGCCAGCGGGGCGAGCTTGGTCGCTGAAGCTTTCTTT.

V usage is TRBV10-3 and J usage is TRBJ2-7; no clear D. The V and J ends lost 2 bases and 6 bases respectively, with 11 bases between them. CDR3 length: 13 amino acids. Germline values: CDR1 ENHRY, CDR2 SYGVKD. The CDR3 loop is CAISETRVSEQYF. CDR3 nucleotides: TGTGCCATCAGTGAGACAAGGGTATCCGAGCAGTACTTC.

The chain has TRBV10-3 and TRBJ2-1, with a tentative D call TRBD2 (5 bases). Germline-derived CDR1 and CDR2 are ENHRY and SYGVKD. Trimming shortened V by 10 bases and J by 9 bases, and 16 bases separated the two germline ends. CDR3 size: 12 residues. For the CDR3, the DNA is TGTGCCACACGGACTCCCGTCGGTGAGCAGTTCTTC. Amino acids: CATRTPVGEQFF.

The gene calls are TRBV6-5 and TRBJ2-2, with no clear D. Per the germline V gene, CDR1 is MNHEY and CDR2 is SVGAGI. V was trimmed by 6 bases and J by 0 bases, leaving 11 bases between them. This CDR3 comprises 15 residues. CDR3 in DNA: TGTGCCAGCAGACGCATCCCTACGAACACCGGGGAGCTGTTTTTT. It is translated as CASRRIPTNTGELFF.

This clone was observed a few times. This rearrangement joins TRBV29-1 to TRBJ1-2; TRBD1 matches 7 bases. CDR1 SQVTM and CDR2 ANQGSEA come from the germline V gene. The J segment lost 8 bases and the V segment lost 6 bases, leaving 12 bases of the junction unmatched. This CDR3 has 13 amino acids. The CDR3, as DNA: TGCAGCGTCGGGGGACAGTTAGTAAAGGGCTACACCTTC. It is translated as CSVGGQLVKGYTF.

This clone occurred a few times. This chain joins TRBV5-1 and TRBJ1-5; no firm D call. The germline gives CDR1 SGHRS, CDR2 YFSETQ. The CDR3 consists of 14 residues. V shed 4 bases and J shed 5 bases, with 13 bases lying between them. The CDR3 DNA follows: TGCGCCAGCAGCCCGGGAGGGATTCATCAGCCCCAGCATTTT. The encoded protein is CASSPGGIHQPQHF.

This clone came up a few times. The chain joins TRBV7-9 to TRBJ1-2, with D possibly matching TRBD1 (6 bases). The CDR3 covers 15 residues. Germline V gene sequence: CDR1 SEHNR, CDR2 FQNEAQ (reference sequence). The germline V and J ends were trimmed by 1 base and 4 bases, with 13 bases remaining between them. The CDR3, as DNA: TGTGCCAGCAGCTTAGGGAGGACAGATTCCTATGGCTACACCTTC. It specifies CASSLGRTDSYGYTF.

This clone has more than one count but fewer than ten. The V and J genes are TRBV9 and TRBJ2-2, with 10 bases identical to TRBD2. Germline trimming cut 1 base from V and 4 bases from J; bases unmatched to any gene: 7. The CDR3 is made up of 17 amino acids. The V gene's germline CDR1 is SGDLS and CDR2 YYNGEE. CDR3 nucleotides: TGTGCCAGCAGCGTAACCTCTAGCGGGGGAAGCACCGGGGAGCTGTTTTTT. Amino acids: CASSVTSSGGSTGELFF.

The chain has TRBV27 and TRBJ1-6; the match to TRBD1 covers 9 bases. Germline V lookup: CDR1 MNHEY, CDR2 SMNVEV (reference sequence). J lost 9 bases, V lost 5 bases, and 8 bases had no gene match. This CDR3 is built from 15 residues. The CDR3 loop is CASSQFGQGFSPLHF. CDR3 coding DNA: TGTGCCAGCAGTCAATTTGGACAGGGGTTTTCACCCCTCCACTTT.

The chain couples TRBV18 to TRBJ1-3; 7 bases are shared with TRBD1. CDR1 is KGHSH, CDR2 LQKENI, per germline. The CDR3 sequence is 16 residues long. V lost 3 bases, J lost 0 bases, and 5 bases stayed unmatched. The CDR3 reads CASSPVTGSSGNTIYF. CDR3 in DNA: TGTGCCAGCTCACCCGTGACAGGGAGCTCTGGAAACACCATATATTTT.

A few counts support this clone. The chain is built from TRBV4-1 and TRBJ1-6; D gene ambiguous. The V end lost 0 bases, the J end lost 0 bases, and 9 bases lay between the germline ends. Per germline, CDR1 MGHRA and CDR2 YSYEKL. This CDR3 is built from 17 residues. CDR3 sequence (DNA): TGCGCCAGCAGCCAAGATGCAGAGAGCTCCTATAATTCACCCCTCCACTTT. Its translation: CASSQDAESSYNSPLHF.

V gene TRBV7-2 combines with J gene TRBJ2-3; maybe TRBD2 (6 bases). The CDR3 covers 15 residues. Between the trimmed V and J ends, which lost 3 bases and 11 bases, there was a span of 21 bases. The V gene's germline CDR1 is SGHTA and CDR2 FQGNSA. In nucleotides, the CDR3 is TGTGCCAGCAGCTTGCCTGGGATCCGGGAGAGTTTGCAGTATTTT. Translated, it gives CASSLPGIRESLQYF.

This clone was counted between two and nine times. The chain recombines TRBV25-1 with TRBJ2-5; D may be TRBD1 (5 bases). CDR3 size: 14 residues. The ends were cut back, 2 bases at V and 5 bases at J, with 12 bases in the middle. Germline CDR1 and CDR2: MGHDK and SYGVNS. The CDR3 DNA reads TGTGCCAGCAGTGAAAAAGGGGCCCGGGAGACCCAGTACTTC. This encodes CASSEKGARETQYF.